Below, 13 T cell receptor beta chains from the same sample are listed, as sequenced in a study of blood T cell repertoires in COVID-19. Some clones are missing from TCRdb's copy, which holds only in-frame ones; the method was immunoSEQ multiplex PCR. The table records hundreds of thousands of clones, roughly 90% of them present only once. Source material: peripheral blood. The receptors come from a woman aged 60-75 years with COVID-19, enrolled during active disease.

The V and J genes are TRBV11-3 and TRBJ1-1; 9 bases align to TRBD1. The CDR3 spans 15 residues. Germline loops: CDR1 SGHNT, CDR2 YENEEA. The ends lost 5 bases at V and 0 bases at J; junction bases unmatched: 4. The CDR3 region has the DNA TGTGCCAGCAGCCCCCGACAGGGGGTGAACACTGAAGCTTTCTTT. It yields the protein CASSPRQGVNTEAFF.

V and J are TRBV7-2 and TRBJ1-3, with D possibly being TRBD1 (5 bases). This CDR3 comprises 18 residues. CDR1 SGHTA and CDR2 FQGNSA come from the germline V gene. The ends were cut back, 0 bases at V and 4 bases at J, with 19 bases in the middle. CDR3 nucleotide sequence: TGTGCCAGCAGCTTAGCGCTAAGGGGCAGTCCTGCCGGAAACACCATATATTTT. As protein: CASSLALRGSPAGNTIYF.

V and J are TRBV5-5 and TRBJ2-7; 10 bases agree with TRBD1. Trimming at V came to 4 bases and at J to 2 bases, leaving 9 bases not matched to a gene. From germline, CDR1 is SGHKS and CDR2 YYEKEE (reference sequence). The CDR3 has 16 amino acids. Written as DNA, the CDR3 is TGTGCCAGCAGCCCCGTACCGGGACAGGGGACCTACGAGCAGTACTTC. It yields the protein CASSPVPGQGTYEQYF.

The chain combines TRBV18 with TRBJ2-1; 7 bases map to TRBD1. Trimming took 0 bases from V and 7 from J; bases not matched to a gene: 3. The CDR3 length is 14 residues. Germline values: CDR1 KGHSH, CDR2 LQKENI. The CDR3 loop is CASSPPRGPNEQFF. CDR3 in DNA: TGTGCCAGCTCACCACCGAGGGGGCCTAATGAGCAGTTCTTC.

In DNA form, the CDR3 reads TGTGCTAGTGGTCCTTGGGACAGGGGGATCAACTATGGCTACACCTTC. Its translation: CASGPWDRGINYGYTF. The chain has TRBV12-5 and TRBJ1-2; 11 nucleotides align to TRBD1. CDR1 LGHNT and CDR2 FRNRAP come from the germline V gene. J gave up 2 bases and V 5 bases, and 7 bases lay outside the gene matches. The CDR3 runs to 16 residues. The variable domain in full, with the rest retrieved from reference TRBV12-5 and TRBJ1-2, is DARVTQTPRHKVTEMGQEVTMRCQPILGHNTVFWYRQTMMQGLELLAYFRNRAPLDDSGMPKDRFSAEMPDATLATLKIQPSEPRDSAVYFCASGPWDRGINYGYTFGSGTRLTVV.

Worth noting for this clone: Other DNA sequences within the sample encode an identical CDR3. This sequence joins TRBV30 and TRBJ1-5; possibly TRBD1 for D (6 bases). Germline values: CDR1 GTSNPN, CDR2 SVGIG (reference sequence). V gave up 0 bases and J gave up 7 bases, with 10 bases separating them. This CDR3 contains 13 residues. The CDR3 DNA reads as TGTGCCTGGAGTGTTGCAGGGGTCCAGCCCCAGCATTTT. It is translated as CAWSVAGVQPQHF.

The chain is built from TRBV7-9 and TRBJ2-7, with 7 bases identical to TRBD1. The CDR3 length is 15 residues. CDR1 is SEHNR and CDR2 is FQNEAQ in the germline V gene (reference sequence). V dropped 5 bases and J dropped 1; count of bases not matched to a gene: 8. This chain's CDR3 is CASSPRQGKSYEQYF. The CDR3 bases are TGTGCCAGCAGCCCGCGACAGGGTAAATCCTACGAGCAGTACTTC.

This chain uses TRBV6-5 with TRBJ2-3; TRBD2 matches at 7 bases. Trimming removed 6 bases from V and 1 base from J; junction bases left unmatched: 7. Per the germline V gene, CDR1 is MNHEY and CDR2 is SVGAGI. The CDR3 length is 15 residues. The CDR3 is CASRTWAGGTDTQYF. CDR3 nucleotide sequence: TGTGCCAGCAGGACATGGGCGGGGGGCACAGATACGCAGTATTTT.

V is TRBV7-9 and J is TRBJ2-6; a weak D match, TRBD2 (6 bases). Germline V gene sequence: CDR1 SEHNR, CDR2 FQNEAQ (reference sequence). V was trimmed by 5 bases and J by 1 base, leaving 15 bases between them. This CDR3 has 17 residues. DNA of the CDR3: TGTGCCAGCAGCGTTCGGAGAGGGAGGTCTGGGGCCAACGTCCTGACTTTC. It is translated as CASSVRRGRSGANVLTF.

DNA for the CDR3: TGTGCCAGCTCAAGACAGACCCGTAACTATGGCTACACCTTC. It codes for CASSRQTRNYGYTF. The chain employs TRBV18 and TRBJ1-2; TRBD1 is a possible D gene (5 bases). Germline V gene lookup returns CDR1 KGHSH and CDR2 LQKENI. Between the trimmed V and J ends, which lost 5 bases and 1 base, there was a span of 11 bases. The CDR3 loop spans 14 amino acids. The variable domain in full, with the rest retrieved from reference TRBV18 and TRBJ1-2, is NAGVMQNPRHLVRRRGQEARLRCSPMKGHSHVYWYRQLPEEGLKFMVYLQKENIIDESGMPKERFSAEFPKEGPSILRIQQVVRGDSAAYFCASSRQTRNYGYTFGSGTRLTVV.

The chain joins TRBV29-1 to TRBJ1-1; weak D call: TRBD1 (5 bases). The CDR3 runs to 13 residues. Germline values: CDR1 SQVTM, CDR2 ANQGSEA. The V and J ends lost 7 bases and 8 bases respectively, with 20 bases between them. The CDR3 loop is CSAGGDASGEAFF. In nucleotides, the CDR3 is TGCAGCGCTGGGGGGGATGCTAGCGGGGAAGCTTTCTTT.

A few counts support this clone. V is TRBV7-3 and J is TRBJ2-2; TRBD1 agrees at 9 bases. The V and J ends lost 6 bases and 5 bases, in that order; junction bases with no gene match: 7. Germline V gene lookup returns CDR1 SGHTA and CDR2 FQGTGA. The CDR3 sequence is 15 residues long. This chain's CDR3 is CASSRDRERTGELFF. In DNA form, the CDR3 reads TGTGCCAGCAGTAGGGACAGGGAAAGGACCGGGGAGCTGTTTTTT.

V gene TRBV19 combines with J gene TRBJ2-3, with D possibly TRBD1 on 6 matching bases. The CDR3 has 15 residues. Between the trimmed V and J ends, which lost 6 bases and 2 bases, there was a span of 15 bases. Per the germline V gene, CDR1 is LNHDA and CDR2 is SQIVND (reference sequence). CDR3: CASSLIWGLTDTQYF. The CDR3 nucleotides are TGTGCCAGTAGCTTGATTTGGGGGCTCACAGATACGCAGTATTTT.